These T cell receptor beta chains were read from a single sample in a study of T cell clonotyping in hematopoietic cell transplantation. Sequencing used immunoSEQ multiplex PCR; TCRdb keeps in-frame clones, though not all of them. The profile shows around 6,500 clones, roughly nine tenths of them singletons. Sequencing used peripheral blood mononuclear cells, obtained 100 days after allogeneic stem cell transplant. These receptors all come from a male patient aged 35-50 years who had an allogeneic stem cell transplant from an unrelated donor, so the T cells may come from the graft donor. Some clones in this sample may be carry-over from other donors' samples. Both conserved end residues are part of each CDR3. The order of the fields is V gene, D gene, clone size, J gene, CDR3 DNA, CDR3 protein. The D gene is left open where the match is weak. Some rows have no size entry. The others give once, few or many, or a class for an expanded clone.

>TRBV30|TRBD1|NA|TRBJ1-5
TGTGCCTGGAGCGGGACAGGGGATGGTCAGCCCCAGCATTTT
CAWSGTGDGQPQHF
>TRBV19|NA|few|TRBJ2-1
TGTGCCAGTAGTATCGGGATGGATGAGCAGTTCTTC
CASSIGMDEQFF
>TRBV28|TRBD1|NA|TRBJ1-6
TGTGCCAGCAGGGAACCGGGACAGGGAAAAAATAATTCACCCCTCCACTTT
CASREPGQGKNNSPLHF
>TRBV19|NA|once|TRBJ1-6
TGTGCCAGCTCGGGTGGACGGGATAATTCACCCCTCCACTTT
CASSGGRDNSPLHF
>TRBV7-9|NA|few|TRBJ1-2
TGTGCCAGCAGCTCACGGGGGCCGGATGGCTACACCTTC
CASSSRGPDGYTF
>TRBV6-1|TRBD1|NA|TRBJ1-3
TGTGCCAGCAGTGAAGCTTCACAGGGGGGAGTGGGGCGCACCATATATTTT
CASSEASQGGVGRTIYF
>TRBV30|NA|NA|TRBJ1-4
TGTGCCTGGAGTCCGGCATCAACTAATGAAAAACTGTTTTTT
CAWSPASTNEKLFF
>TRBV25-1|TRBD1|NA|TRBJ1-1
TGTGCCAGCACCCAGGGGGTGGCCACTGAAGCTTTCTTT
CASTQGVATEAFF
>TRBV9|TRBD1|once|TRBJ2-7
TGTGCCAGCAGCTGGGGACAGAGCTCCTACGAGCAGTACTTC
CASSWGQSSYEQYF
>TRBV11-3|NA|NA|TRBJ1-6
TGTGCCAGCAGCAAGGGACCCACGGATTCACCCCTCCACTTT
CASSKGPTDSPLHF
>TRBV30|TRBD1|NA|TRBJ2-2
TGTGCCTCGGACAGGGCTAACGCCAGGGAGCTGTTTTTT
CASDRANARELFF
>TRBV7-6|NA|once|TRBJ2-1
TGTGCTTCTCCGGGGGCGCAGTACAATGAGCAGTTCTTC
CASPGAQYNEQFF
>TRBV29-1|NA|NA|TRBJ1-1
TGCAGCGTTGAGCCGGGGAACACTGAAGCTTTCTTT
CSVEPGNTEAFF
>TRBV4-1|TRBD1|NA|TRBJ2-7
TGCGCCAGCAGCCCGGCTGGACAGGTCCTCAACTACGAGCAGTACTTC
CASSPAGQVLNYEQYF
>TRBV30|NA|NA|TRBJ1-6
TGTGCCTGGAGTGTTTCCCGGACCCGAAATAATTCACCCCTCCACTTT
CAWSVSRTRNNSPLHF
>TRBV5-1|TRBD1|NA|TRBJ1-2
TGCGCCAGCAGCGCCTGGGGACAGGGAGGGACCCACAACTATGGCTACACCTTC
CASSAWGQGGTHNYGYTF
>TRBV28|TRBD1|NA|TRBJ1-2
TGTGCCAGCAGTACCGGGACAGGGGTTCGTAACTATGGCTACACCTTC
CASSTGTGVRNYGYTF
>TRBV11-2|TRBD1|NA|TRBJ1-2
TGTGCCAGCAGCTTAGAACAGGGGGCCAGGGGCTACACCTTC
CASSLEQGARGYTF
>TRBV6-5|NA|NA|TRBJ1-4
TGTGCCAGCAGCGAGGACTGGTATGAAAAACTGTTTTTT
CASSEDWYEKLFF
>TRBV11-2|NA|NA|TRBJ2-3
TGTGCCAGCAGCTTTACCAGAGGCCCAGATACGCAGTATTTT
CASSFTRGPDTQYF
>TRBV29-1|NA|NA|TRBJ2-1
TGCAGCGCGGAAGGTGGAAGGGGCTCCTACAATGAGCAGTTCTTC
CSAEGGRGSYNEQFF
>TRBV11-2|NA|NA|TRBJ1-5
TGTGCCAGCAGCTTTTCTATGTCTGAGCCCCAGCATTTT
CASSFSMSEPQHF
>TRBV7-9|NA|NA|TRBJ2-7
TGTGCCAGCAGCCCAATGTACGAGCAGTACTTC
CASSPMYEQYF
>TRBV4-2|NA|NA|TRBJ2-5
TGTGCCAGCAGCCAATCCCCCCCAACCCAAAAAGAGACCCAGTACTTC
CASSQSPPTQKETQYF
>TRBV6-1|NA|NA|TRBJ2-1
TGTGCCAGCAGTGAGAGGGGATACTCCTACAATGAGCAGTTCTTC
CASSERGYSYNEQFF
>TRBV30|TRBD2|NA|TRBJ2-3
TGTGCCTGGAGTGTAATTCAATGGACTAGTTTGTCAGATACGCAGTATTTT
CAWSVIQWTSLSDTQYF
>TRBV4-1|NA|NA|TRBJ2-4
TGCGCCAGCAGCCCGAACGACATAAGGGTACTAGCCAAAAACATTCAGTACTTC
CASSPNDIRVLAKNIQYF
>TRBV6-6|NA|NA|TRBJ1-5
TGTGCCAGCAGTTTACAGACGGGGCAGCCCCAGCATTTT
CASSLQTGQPQHF
>TRBV11-2|NA|once|TRBJ1-6
TGTGCCAGCAAGCTTGGGAGACAAGGGACCTATAATTCACCCCTCCACTTT
CASKLGRQGTYNSPLHF